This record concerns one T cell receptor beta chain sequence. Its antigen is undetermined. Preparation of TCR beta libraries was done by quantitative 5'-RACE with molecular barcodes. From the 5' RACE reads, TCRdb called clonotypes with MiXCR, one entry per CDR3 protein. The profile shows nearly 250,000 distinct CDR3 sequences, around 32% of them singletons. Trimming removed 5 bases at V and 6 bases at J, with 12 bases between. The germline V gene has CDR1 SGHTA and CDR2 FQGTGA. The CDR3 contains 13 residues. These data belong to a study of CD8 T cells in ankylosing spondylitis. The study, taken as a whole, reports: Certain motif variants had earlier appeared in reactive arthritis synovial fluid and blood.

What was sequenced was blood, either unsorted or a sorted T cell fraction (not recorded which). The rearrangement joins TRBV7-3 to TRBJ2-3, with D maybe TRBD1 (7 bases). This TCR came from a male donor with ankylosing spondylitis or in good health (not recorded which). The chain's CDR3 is CASSLRGVDTQYF. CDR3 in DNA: TGTGCCAGCAGCCTCAGGGGGGTGGATACGCAGTATTTT.